Listed here is a single T cell receptor (beta chain). Its antigen is still unknown. At the Johns Hopkins FTIC core, DNA taken from cultured CD4+ T cells was sequenced by way of the Oncomine TCR Beta short-read assay. After culture, CD4+ T cells served as the source for genomic DNA extraction. Via MiXCR, TCRdb re-called the PCR reads, giving one row per CDR3 protein. This table holds over 9,500 distinct CDR3 sequences, less than 40% found once. The CDR3 sequence is 13 residues long. The V end was cut by 2 bases, the J end by 4 bases, with 7 bases between. From germline, CDR1 is MNHNS and CDR2 SASEGT. The sample belongs to a study of vaccination and CD4 T cells after COVID-19. Treatment denoted: roughly nine-day PBMC culture with coronavirus spike peptide pools or control peptides (ViraFEST assay). CD4+ T cells that came from the unexposed donor were collected before the COVID-19 pandemic (2011-2018). If enough cells were available, CD4+ T cells from unexposed donors were probed with SARS-CoV-2 S/N and four cold-coronavirus spikes.

The J gene is TRBJ2-3, the V gene TRBV6-1; D is unclear. This sequence was found in a human donor in good health. The sequenced sample consisted of CD4+ T cells from blood, cultured in vitro. The CDR3: CASSERVPDTQYF. The CDR3 DNA reads as TGTGCCAGCAGTGAAAGGGTACCAGATACGCAGTATTTT.